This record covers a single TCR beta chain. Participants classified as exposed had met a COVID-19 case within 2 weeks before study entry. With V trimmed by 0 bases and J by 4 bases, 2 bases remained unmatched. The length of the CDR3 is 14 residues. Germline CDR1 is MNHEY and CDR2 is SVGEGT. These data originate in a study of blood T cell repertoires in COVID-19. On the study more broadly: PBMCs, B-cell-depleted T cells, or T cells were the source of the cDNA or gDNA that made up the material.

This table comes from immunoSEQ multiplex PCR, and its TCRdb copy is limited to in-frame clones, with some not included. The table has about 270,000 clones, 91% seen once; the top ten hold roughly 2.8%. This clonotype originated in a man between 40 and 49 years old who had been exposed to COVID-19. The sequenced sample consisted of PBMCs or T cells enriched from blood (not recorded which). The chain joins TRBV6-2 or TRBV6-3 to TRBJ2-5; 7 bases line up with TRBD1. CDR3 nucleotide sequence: TGTGCCAGCAGTTACTCGAAGGGGGCAGAGACCCAGTACTTC. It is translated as CASSYSKGAETQYF.